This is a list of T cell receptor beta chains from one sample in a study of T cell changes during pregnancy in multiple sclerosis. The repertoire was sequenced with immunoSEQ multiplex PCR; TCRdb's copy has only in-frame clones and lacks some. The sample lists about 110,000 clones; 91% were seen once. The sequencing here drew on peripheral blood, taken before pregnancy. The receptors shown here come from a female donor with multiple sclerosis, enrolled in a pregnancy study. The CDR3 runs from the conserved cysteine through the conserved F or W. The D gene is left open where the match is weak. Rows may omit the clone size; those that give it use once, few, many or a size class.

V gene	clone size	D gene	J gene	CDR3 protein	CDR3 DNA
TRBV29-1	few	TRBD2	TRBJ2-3	CSVRGLAGLTDTQYF	TGCAGCGTCCGGGGACTAGCGGGGCTCACAGATACGCAGTATTTT
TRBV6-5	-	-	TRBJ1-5	CASSQTPYSNQPQHF	TGTGCCAGCAGTCAGACACCATATAGCAATCAGCCCCAGCATTTT
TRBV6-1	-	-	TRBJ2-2	CASSVWQNTGELFF	TGTGCCAGCAGTGTTTGGCAGAACACCGGGGAGCTGTTTTTT
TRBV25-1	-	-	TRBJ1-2	CASSEGGFGYGYTF	TGTGCCAGCAGTGAAGGAGGGTTCGGCTATGGCTACACCTTC
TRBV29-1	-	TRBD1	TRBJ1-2	CSVGTGMEGYTF	TGCAGCGTGGGGACAGGGATGGAAGGCTACACCTTC
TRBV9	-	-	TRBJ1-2	CASSVDRGPWYGYTF	TGTGCCAGCAGCGTAGATAGGGGCCCATGGTATGGCTACACCTTC
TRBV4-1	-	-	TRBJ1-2	CASSQAFVYYNYGYTF	TGCGCCAGCAGCCAAGCATTCGTCTACTACAACTATGGCTACACCTTC
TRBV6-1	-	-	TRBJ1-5	CASSEALRGGSGNQPQHF	TGTGCCAGCAGTGAAGCCCTCCGAGGAGGGTCCGGCAATCAGCCCCAGCATTTT
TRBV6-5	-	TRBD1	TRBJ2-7	CASSYSSGQVNYEQYF	TGTGCCAGCAGTTACTCATCGGGACAGGTCAACTACGAGCAGTACTTC
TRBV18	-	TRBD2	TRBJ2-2	CASSQAGYTGELFF	TGTGCCAGCTCACAAGCGGGGTACACCGGGGAGCTGTTTTTT
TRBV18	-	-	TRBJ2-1	CASSPPIAHEQFF	TGTGCCAGCTCACCACCAATAGCTCATGAGCAGTTCTTC
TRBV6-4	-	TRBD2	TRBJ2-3	CASSDSGGATDTQYF	TGTGCCAGCAGTGACAGCGGGGGGGCCACAGATACGCAGTATTTT
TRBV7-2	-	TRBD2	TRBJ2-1	CASSRGTSGANEQFF	TGTGCCAGCAGCAGGGGGACTAGCGGGGCTAATGAGCAGTTCTTC
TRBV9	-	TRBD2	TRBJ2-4	CASSPKSGGSGNIQYF	TGTGCCAGCAGCCCGAAAAGCGGGGGGTCGGGGAACATTCAGTACTTC
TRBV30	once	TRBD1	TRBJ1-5	CAWSPRQGTGILNGNQPQHF	TGTGCCTGGAGTCCCAGACAGGGGACGGGAATCTTGAACGGCAATCAGCCCCAGCATTTT
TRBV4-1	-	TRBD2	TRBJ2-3	CASSALKRGADLSTDTQYF	TGCGCCAGCAGCGCGTTGAAGCGGGGGGCCGACCTTAGCACAGATACGCAGTATTTT
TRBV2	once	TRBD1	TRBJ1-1	CATPQGGTEAFF	TGTGCCACCCCACAGGGGGGGACTGAAGCTTTCTTT
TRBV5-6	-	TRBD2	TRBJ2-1	CASSLVGGSGYEQFF	TGTGCCAGCAGCTTGGTGGGGGGGAGTGGGTATGAGCAGTTCTTC
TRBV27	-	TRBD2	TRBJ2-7	CASSLGTSGSYEQYF	TGTGCCAGCAGTCTCGGGACTAGCGGTTCCTACGAGCAGTACTTC
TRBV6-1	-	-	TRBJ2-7	CASSETPVNSYEQYF	TGTGCCAGCAGTGAAACACCAGTAAACTCCTACGAGCAGTACTTC
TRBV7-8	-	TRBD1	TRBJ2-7	CASSLVGQGGAGQYF	TGTGCCAGCAGCTTAGTAGGACAGGGGGGCGCAGGGCAGTACTTC
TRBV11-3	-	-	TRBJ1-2	CASSRQAFYGYTF	TGTGCCAGCAGCCGACAGGCGTTCTATGGCTACACCTTC
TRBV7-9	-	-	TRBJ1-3	CATHRAGNTIYF	TGTGCTACCCACAGGGCTGGAAACACCATATATTTT
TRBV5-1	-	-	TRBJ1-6	CASRPRAEGDSPLHF	TGCGCCAGCAGACCCAGGGCAGAAGGTGATTCACCCCTCCACTTT
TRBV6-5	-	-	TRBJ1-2	CASSTGNYGYTF	TGTGCCAGCAGCACAGGGAACTATGGCTACACCTTC
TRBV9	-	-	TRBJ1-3	CASSGSSGGYGNTIYF	TGTGCCAGCAGCGGGTCGTCGGGGGGGTATGGAAACACCATATATTTT
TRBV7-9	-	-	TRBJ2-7	CASSPMSLHEQYF	TGTGCCAGCAGCCCTATGAGCTTACACGAGCAGTACTTC
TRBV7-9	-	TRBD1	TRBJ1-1	CASSSGQGDTEAFF	TGTGCCAGCAGCTCGGGGCAGGGGGACACTGAAGCTTTCTTT
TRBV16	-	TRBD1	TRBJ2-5	CASTHTRRTGAIQETQYF	TGTGCCAGCACCCACACGCGAAGGACAGGGGCGATCCAAGAGACCCAGTACTTC
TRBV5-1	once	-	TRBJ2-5	CASSSSGGDRETQYF	TGCGCCAGCAGCTCCTCTGGCGGCGATCGGGAGACCCAGTACTTC
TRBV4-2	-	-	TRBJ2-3	CASSHRSSGDTDTQYF	TGTGCCAGCAGCCATCGGTCGTCGGGAGACACAGATACGCAGTATTTT
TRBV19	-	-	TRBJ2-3	CASSKTGWRDTQYF	TGTGCCAGTAGTAAGACAGGTTGGAGGGATACGCAGTATTTT
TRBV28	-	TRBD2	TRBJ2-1	CASSFRRGDSNEQFF	TGTGCCAGCAGTTTCCGGCGGGGGGATTCGAATGAGCAGTTCTTC
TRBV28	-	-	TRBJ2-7	CASGAHEQYF	TGTGCCAGCGGGGCACATGAGCAGTACTTC
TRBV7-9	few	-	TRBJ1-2	CASKSVWGEDGYTF	TGTGCCAGCAAATCCGTATGGGGGGAAGATGGCTACACCTTC
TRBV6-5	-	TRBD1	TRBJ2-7	CASSSRDSNYEQYF	TGTGCCAGCAGTTCCCGGGACAGCAACTACGAGCAGTACTTC
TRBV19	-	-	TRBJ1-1	CATTGNTEAFF	TGTGCCACTACAGGGAACACTGAAGCTTTCTTT
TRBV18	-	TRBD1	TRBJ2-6	CASSPLGDRVGANVLTF	TGTGCCAGCTCACCACTCGGCGACAGGGTTGGGGCCAACGTCCTGACTTTC
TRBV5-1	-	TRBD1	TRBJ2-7	CASSQGDRSSYEQYF	TGCGCCAGCAGCCAAGGGGACAGGAGCTCCTACGAGCAGTACTTC
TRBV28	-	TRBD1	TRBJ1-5	CASSRQGAILQPQHF	TGTGCCAGCAGTCGGCAGGGGGCGATTCTTCAGCCCCAGCATTTT
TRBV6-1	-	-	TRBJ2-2	CASSAILGPGELFF	TGTGCCAGCAGTGCTATACTAGGGCCCGGGGAGCTGTTTTTT
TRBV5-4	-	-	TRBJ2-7	CASSKDTGTLYEQYF	TGTGCCAGCAGCAAGGACACCGGGACACTCTACGAGCAGTACTTC
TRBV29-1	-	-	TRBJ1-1	CSVGEFTEAFF	TGCAGCGTTGGGGAGTTCACTGAAGCTTTCTTT
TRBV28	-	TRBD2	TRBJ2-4	CASKTPGKSLAGGRGKNIQYF	TGTGCCAGCAAAACCCCAGGAAAAAGTCTAGCGGGAGGGCGGGGCAAAAACATTCAGTACTTC
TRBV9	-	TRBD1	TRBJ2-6	CASSVGGDRGGSGANVLTF	TGTGCCAGCAGCGTAGGGGGGGACAGGGGGGGCTCTGGGGCCAACGTCCTGACTTTC
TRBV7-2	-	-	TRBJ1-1	CASSLVPRMNTEAFF	TGTGCCAGCAGCTTAGTACCCAGGATGAACACTGAAGCTTTCTTT
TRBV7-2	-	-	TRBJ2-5	CASSLRPRVGETQYF	TGTGCCAGCAGCTTAAGACCCAGGGTTGGGGAGACCCAGTACTTC
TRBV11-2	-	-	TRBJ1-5	CASSLGGGWVQPQHF	TGTGCCAGCAGCTTAGGGGGGGGATGGGTCCAGCCCCAGCATTTT
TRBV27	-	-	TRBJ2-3	CASRASADTDTQYF	TGTGCCAGCAGGGCCAGCGCTGACACAGATACGCAGTATTTT
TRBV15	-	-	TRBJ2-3	CATGVWAGSTDTQYF	TGTGCCACCGGAGTTTGGGCGGGGAGCACAGATACGCAGTATTTT
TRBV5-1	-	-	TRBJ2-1	CASSLLPNEQFF	TGCGCCAGCAGCTTGCTACCCAATGAGCAGTTCTTC